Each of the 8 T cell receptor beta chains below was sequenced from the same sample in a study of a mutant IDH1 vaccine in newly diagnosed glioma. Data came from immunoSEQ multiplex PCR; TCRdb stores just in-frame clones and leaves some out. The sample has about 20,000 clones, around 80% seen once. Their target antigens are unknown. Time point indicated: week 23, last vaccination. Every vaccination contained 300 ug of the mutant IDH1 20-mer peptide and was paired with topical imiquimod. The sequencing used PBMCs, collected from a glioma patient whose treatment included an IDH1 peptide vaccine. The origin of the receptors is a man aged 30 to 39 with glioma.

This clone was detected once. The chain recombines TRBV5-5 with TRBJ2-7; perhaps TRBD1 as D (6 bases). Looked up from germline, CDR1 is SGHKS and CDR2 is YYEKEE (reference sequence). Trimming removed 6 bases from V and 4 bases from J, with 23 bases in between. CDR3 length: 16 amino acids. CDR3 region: CASIRFPQGVGYEQYF. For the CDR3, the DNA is TGTGCCAGCATCCGGTTTCCACAGGGAGTGGGATACGAGCAGTACTTC.

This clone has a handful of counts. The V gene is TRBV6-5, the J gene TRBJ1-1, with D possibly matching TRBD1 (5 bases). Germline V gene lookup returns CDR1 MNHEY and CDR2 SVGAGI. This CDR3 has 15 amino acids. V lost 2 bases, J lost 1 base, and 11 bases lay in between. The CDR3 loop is CASSYLPGQNTEAFF. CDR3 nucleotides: TGTGCCAGCAGTTACCTTCCAGGGCAGAACACTGAAGCTTTCTTT.

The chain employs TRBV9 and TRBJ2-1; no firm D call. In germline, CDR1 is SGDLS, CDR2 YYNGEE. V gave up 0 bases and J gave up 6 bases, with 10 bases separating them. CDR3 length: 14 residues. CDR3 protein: CASSVAGNGNEQFF. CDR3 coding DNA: TGTGCCAGCAGCGTAGCTGGGAACGGCAATGAGCAGTTCTTC.

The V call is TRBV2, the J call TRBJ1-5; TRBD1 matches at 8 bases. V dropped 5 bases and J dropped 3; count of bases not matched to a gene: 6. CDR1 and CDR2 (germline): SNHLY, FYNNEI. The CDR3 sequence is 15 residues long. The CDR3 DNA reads TGTGCCAGCAGTAAGGGACAGGCGAACAATCAGCCCCAGCATTTT. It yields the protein CASSKGQANNQPQHF.

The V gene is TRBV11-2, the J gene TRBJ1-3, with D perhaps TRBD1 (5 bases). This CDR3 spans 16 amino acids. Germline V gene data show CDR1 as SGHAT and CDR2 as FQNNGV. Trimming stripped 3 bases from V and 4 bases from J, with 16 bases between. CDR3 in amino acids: CASSFWDRMGGNTIYF. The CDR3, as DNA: TGTGCCAGCAGCTTTTGGGACCGGATGGGGGGAAACACCATATATTTT.

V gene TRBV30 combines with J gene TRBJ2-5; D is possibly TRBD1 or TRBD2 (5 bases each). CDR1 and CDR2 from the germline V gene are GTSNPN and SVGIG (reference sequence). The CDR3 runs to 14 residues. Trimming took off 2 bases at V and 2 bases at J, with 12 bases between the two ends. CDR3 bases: TGTGCCTGGAGTCGGGGAGCAGGGCAAGAGACCCAGTACTTC. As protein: CAWSRGAGQETQYF.

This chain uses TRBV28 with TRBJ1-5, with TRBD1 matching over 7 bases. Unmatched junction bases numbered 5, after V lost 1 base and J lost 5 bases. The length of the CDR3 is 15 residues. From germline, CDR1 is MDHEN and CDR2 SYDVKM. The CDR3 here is CASSLSGQDYQPQHF. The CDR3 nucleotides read TGTGCCAGCAGTTTATCTGGACAGGACTATCAGCCCCAGCATTTT. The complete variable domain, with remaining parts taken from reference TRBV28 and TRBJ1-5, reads DVKVTQSSRYLVKRTGEKVFLECVQDMDHENMFWYRQDPGLGLRLIYFSYDVKMKEKGDIPEGYSVSREKKERFSLILESASTNQTSMYLCASSLSGQDYQPQHFGDGTRLSIL.

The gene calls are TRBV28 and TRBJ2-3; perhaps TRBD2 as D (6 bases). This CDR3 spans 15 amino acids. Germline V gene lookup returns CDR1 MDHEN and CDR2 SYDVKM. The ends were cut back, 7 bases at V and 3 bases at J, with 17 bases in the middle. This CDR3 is CASKEGGGRTDTQYF. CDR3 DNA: TGTGCCAGCAAAGAGGGAGGAGGGAGGACAGATACGCAGTATTTT.